The clone carrying this T cell receptor (beta chain) occurred many times. No antigen is known for it. These data originate in a study of T cells in Graves' hyperthyroidism and ophthalmopathy. What was amplified from RNA transcripts were TCR beta CDR3 regions. TCR CDR3 regions were first amplified by RT-PCR with HTBI primers. TCRdb fed the multiplex PCR reads into MiXCR, producing one record per CDR3 protein. The sample lists a few hundred thousand distinct CDR3 sequences; less than 25% were seen once. Germline V gene data show CDR1 as MNHEY and CDR2 as SVGEGT. V was pared by 7 bases and J by 2 bases, with 14 bases between. The CDR3 length is 14 residues. Overall study results and limits: Stable hyperthyroidism was told apart from ophthalmopathy by a model built on 13 V-J features.

The chain carries TRBV6-2 or TRBV6-3 and TRBJ1-2, with D unclear. This sequence originates from a man younger than 35 with Graves' hyperthyroidism. The source material was blood. The CDR3 nucleotides read TGTGCCAGCAAATTGACGGGAGACAACTATGGCTACACCTTC. This codes for CASKLTGDNYGYTF.